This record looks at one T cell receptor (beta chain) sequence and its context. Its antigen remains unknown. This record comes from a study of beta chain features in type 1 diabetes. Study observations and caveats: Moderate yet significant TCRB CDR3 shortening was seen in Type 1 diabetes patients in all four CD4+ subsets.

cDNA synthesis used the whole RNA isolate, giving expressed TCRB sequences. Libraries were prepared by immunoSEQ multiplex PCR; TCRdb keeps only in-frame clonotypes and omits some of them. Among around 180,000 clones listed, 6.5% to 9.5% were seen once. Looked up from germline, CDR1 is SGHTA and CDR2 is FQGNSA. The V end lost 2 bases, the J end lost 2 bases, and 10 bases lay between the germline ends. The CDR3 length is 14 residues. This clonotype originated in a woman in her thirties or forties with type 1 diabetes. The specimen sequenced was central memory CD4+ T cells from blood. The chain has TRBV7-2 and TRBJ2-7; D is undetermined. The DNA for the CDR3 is TGTGCCAGCAGCTTATTGGGCAGAACCTACGAGCAGTACTTC. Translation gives CASSLLGRTYEQYF.